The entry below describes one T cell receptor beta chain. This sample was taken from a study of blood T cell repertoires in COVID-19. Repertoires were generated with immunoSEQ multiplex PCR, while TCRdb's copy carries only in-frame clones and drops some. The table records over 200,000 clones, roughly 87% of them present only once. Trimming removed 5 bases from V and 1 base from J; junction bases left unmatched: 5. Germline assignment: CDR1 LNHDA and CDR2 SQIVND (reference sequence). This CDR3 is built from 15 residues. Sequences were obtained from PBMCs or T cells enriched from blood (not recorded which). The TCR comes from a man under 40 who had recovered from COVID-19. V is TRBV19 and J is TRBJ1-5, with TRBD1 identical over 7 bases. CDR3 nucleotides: TGTGCCAGTAGTCCGGGGACAGTAAGCAATCAGCCCCAGCATTTT. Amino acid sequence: CASSPGTVSNQPQHF.